This T cell receptor beta chain came from a study of Ad26.COV2.S vaccination and SARS-CoV-2 variants. Study outcomes and limitations: Reported findings describe substantial breadth in spike-specific CD8+ and CD4+ T cell responses following vaccination. Vaccinated individuals (as opposed to placebo recipients) had higher spike-specific TCR breadth.

To note about this clone: Its antigen is still unknown.

The table came from immunoSEQ multiplex PCR; TCRdb's copy has only in-frame clones and leaves some out. This table has 440,000 or so clones, approximately 90% appearing once. The treatment here: roughly 19 received Ad26.COV2.S at low or high dose, single or two shots; about 5 received placebo; per-sample allocation not given. Day 63 following the first vaccine or placebo injection was when the samples were taken. The source material was peripheral blood, sampled in a trial of Ad26.COV2.S vaccine versus placebo. The receptor's source is a person between 18 and 65 years old who received the Ad26.COV2.S COVID-19 vaccine or a placebo.

The CDR3 coding sequence is TGTGCCATCAGTGAGTTTCGTGGAGGGCCAACCTTC. It specifies CAISEFRGGPTF. J is TRBJ1-2 and V is TRBV10-3, with unresolved D. The V gene lost 1 base and the J gene lost 14 bases, with 14 bases spanning the gap. This CDR3 spans 12 amino acids. The germline V gene has CDR1 ENHRY and CDR2 SYGVKD.